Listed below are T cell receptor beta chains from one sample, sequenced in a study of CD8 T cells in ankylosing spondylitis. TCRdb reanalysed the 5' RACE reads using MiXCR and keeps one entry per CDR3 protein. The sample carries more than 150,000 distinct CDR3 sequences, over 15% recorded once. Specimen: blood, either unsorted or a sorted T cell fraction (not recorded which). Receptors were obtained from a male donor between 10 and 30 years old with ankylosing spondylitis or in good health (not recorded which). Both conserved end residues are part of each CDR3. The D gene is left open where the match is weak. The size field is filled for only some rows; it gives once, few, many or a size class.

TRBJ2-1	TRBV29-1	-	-	TGCAGCGTGTCGGCCGGGGTTTCCTACAATGAGCAGTTCTTC	CSVSAGVSYNEQFF
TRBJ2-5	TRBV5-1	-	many	TGCGCCAGCAGCTCTGTCCCGGGACGGAGACAAGAGACCCAGTACTTC	CASSSVPGRRQETQYF
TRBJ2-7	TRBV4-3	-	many	TGCGCCAGCAGCCAAGATAGAGCCTACGAGCAGTACTTC	CASSQDRAYEQYF
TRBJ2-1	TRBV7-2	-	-	TGTGCCAGCAGGCAACCGGGGGTACGGTACAATGAGCAGTTCTTC	CASRQPGVRYNEQFF
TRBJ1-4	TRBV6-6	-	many	TGTGCCAGCCTCCCAAGGCCCCTAGATGAAAAACTGTTTTTT	CASLPRPLDEKLFF
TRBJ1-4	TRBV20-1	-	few	TGCAGTGCTAGAGTACGTAACGAAAAACTGTTTTTT	CSARVRNEKLFF
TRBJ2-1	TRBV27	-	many	TGTGCCAGCAGTTTAAAGGACTCCTCTTGGCGTGAGCAGTTCTTC	CASSLKDSSWREQFF
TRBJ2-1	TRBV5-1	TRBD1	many	TGCGCCAGCAGCTATGGGGGCACAGGGGCCTCCTACAATGAGCAGTTCTTC	CASSYGGTGASYNEQFF
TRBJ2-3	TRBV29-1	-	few	TGCAGCGTATGCGAAGACACAGATACGCAGTATTTT	CSVCEDTDTQYF
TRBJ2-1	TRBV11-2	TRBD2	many	TGTGCCAGCACGACCTCCCGCGGGAGGCGGAATGAGCAGTTCTTC	CASTTSRGRRNEQFF
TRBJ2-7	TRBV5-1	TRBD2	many	TGCGCCAGCAGCTTGGTGAAATCCCGCGGGGACTACTACGAGCAGTACTTC	CASSLVKSRGDYYEQYF
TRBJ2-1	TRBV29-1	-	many	TGCAGCGGGATAGGGACTCCACTGTTCCGCAATAATGAGCAGTTCTTC	CSGIGTPLFRNNEQFF
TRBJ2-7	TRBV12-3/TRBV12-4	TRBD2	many	TGTGCCAGCAGCCGGGGGGGCGAGCAGTACTTC	CASSRGGEQYF
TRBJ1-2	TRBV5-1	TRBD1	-	TGCGCCAGCAGATTTCCGGGACAGAACTATGGCTACACCTTC	CASRFPGQNYGYTF
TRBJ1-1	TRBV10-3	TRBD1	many	TGTGCCATCAGCGCGGTTCCGGGACAGGGGGCGAACACTGAAGCTTTCTTT	CAISAVPGQGANTEAFF
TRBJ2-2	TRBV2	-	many	TGTGCCAGCAGTCGCGGGGAAACCGGGGAGCTGTTTTTT	CASSRGETGELFF
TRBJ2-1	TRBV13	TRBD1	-	TGTGCCAGCAGCCAGGACAGGATCTACAATGAGCAGTTCTTC	CASSQDRIYNEQFF
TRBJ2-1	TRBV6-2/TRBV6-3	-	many	TGTGCCAGCAGTTACCGTCGAGGGGGAAATGAGCAGTTCTTC	CASSYRRGGNEQFF
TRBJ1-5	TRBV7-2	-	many	TGTGCCAGCAGCTCTTACAGGGTAGGCAATCAGCCCCAGCATTTT	CASSSYRVGNQPQHF
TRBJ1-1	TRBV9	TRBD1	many	TGTGCCAGCAGCGTAGCTTATCGGGGGACAGCCACTGAAGCTTTCTTT	CASSVAYRGTATEAFF
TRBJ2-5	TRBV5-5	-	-	TGTGCCAGCAGCTTTGAGCCACGCGAGACCCAGTACTTC	CASSFEPRETQYF
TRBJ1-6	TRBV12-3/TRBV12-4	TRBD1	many	TGTGCCAGCAGTCAACCGACAGGGAGTAATTCACCCCTCCACTTT	CASSQPTGSNSPLHF
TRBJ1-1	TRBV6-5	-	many	TGTGCCAGCAGTCTCCAAGAGGGGATGAACACTGAAGCTTTCTTT	CASSLQEGMNTEAFF
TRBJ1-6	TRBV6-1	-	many	TGTGCCAGCAGTGAAGGGGTGACAACCTCCTATAATTCACCCCTCCACTTT	CASSEGVTTSYNSPLHF
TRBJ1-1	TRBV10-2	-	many	TGCGCCAGCAGTGCCTTCACAGGAACGAACACTGAAGCTTTCTTT	CASSAFTGTNTEAFF
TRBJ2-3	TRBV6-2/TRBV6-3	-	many	TGTGCCAGCAGTTTCTGGGAGGCAGATACGCAGTATTTT	CASSFWEADTQYF
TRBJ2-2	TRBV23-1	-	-	TGCGCCAGCAAAACCGGGGAGCTGTTTTTT	CASKTGELFF
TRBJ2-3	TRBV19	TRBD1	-	TGTGCCAGTAGACCACGACTAAACAGGGGGATCACAGATACGCAGTATTTT	CASRPRLNRGITDTQYF
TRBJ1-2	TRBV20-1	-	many	TGCAGTGCTAGAGATCAACGCGGCTATGGCTACACCTTC	CSARDQRGYGYTF
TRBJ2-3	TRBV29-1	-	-	TGCAGCGTTGATGCAGATCCAGATACGCAGTATTTT	CSVDADPDTQYF
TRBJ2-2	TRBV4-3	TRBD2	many	TGCGCCAGCAGCCAAGAGATCGCTAGCGGGAGACAGACCGGGGAGCTGTTTTTT	CASSQEIASGRQTGELFF
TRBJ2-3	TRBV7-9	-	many	TGTGCCAGCAGCGAAAACTTAGGGGGGCCCACAGATACGCAGTATTTT	CASSENLGGPTDTQYF
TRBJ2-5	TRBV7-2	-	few	TGTGCCAGCACCCTGGGGGGAATAGGACCAGAGACCCAGTACTTC	CASTLGGIGPETQYF
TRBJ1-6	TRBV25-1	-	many	TGTGCCAGCAGTGAACCCGGGGCCGGCAATTCACCCCTCCACTTT	CASSEPGAGNSPLHF
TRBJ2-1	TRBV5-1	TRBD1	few	TGCGCCAGCAGCAGGACAGGAGGCTCACTCGCCTACAATGAGCAGTTCTTC	CASSRTGGSLAYNEQFF
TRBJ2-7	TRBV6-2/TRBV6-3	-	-	TGTGCCAGCAGTACCCCCAGGATGTCGTCCTACGAGCAGTACTTC	CASSTPRMSSYEQYF
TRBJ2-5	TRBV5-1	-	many	TGCGCCAGTCCGGTGACCCAGTACTTC	CASPVTQYF
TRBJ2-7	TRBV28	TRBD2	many	TGTGCCAGCTTTAACAGCGGGAGCTACGAGCAGTACTTC	CASFNSGSYEQYF
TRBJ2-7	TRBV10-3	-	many	TGTGCCATCAGTGAGCCCGAACCCGGCGAGCAGTACTTC	CAISEPEPGEQYF
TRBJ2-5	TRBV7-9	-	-	TGTGCCAGCCAACAGAACCAAGAGACCCAGTACTTC	CASQQNQETQYF
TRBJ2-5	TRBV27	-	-	TGTGCCAGCAGTTTCTCCCTAGGGGGGGAGACCCAGTACTTC	CASSFSLGGETQYF
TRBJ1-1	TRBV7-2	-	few	TGTGCCAGCAGCTCTCAACGGGGGAGTGACACTGAAGCTTTCTTT	CASSSQRGSDTEAFF